The 16 T cell receptor beta chains in this list originate from one sample, sequenced in a study of cytomegalovirus exposure and HLA in healthy donors. Some clones are missing from TCRdb's copy, which holds only in-frame ones; the method was immunoSEQ multiplex PCR. The sample has 150,000 or so clones, about 86% seen once. The sample comprised PBMCs. These receptors all stem from a human donor in good health.

The chain recombines TRBV14 with TRBJ2-3, with 7 bases aligning to TRBD2. V lost 1 base, J lost 2 bases, and 6 bases stayed unmatched. Germline-derived CDR1 and CDR2 are SGHDN and FVKESK. The CDR3 sequence is 16 residues long. The CDR3 sequence is CASSQAIAGFTDTQYF. The CDR3 DNA sequence: TGTGCCAGCAGCCAAGCAATAGCGGGCTTCACAGATACGCAGTATTTT. Full variable domain (remainder filled in from reference TRBV14 and TRBJ2-3): EAGVTQFPSHSVIEKGQTVTLRCDPISGHDNLYWYRRVMGKEIKFLLHFVKESKQDESGMPNNRFLAERTGGTYSTLKVQPAELEDSGVYFCASSQAIAGFTDTQYFGPGTRLTVL.

The chain is built from TRBV18 and TRBJ2-3; TRBD1 is a possible D gene (5 bases). This CDR3 has 15 amino acids. Looked up from germline, CDR1 is KGHSH and CDR2 is LQKENI. Trimming stripped 0 bases from V and 4 bases from J, with 11 bases between. CDR3 in amino acids: CASSPPGDTSDTQYF. DNA for the CDR3: TGTGCCAGCTCACCACCAGGGGATACATCAGATACGCAGTATTTT.

V usage is TRBV12-5 and J usage is TRBJ2-3; 12 bases are shared with TRBD2. Germline CDR1 is LGHNT and CDR2 is FRNRAP. There are 15 residues in the CDR3. Trimming removed 5 bases from V and 6 bases from J; junction bases left unmatched: 6. The CDR3 DNA is TGTGCTAGTGGTCCGGGGACTAGCGGGCGTGATACGCAGTATTTT. Amino acid sequence: CASGPGTSGRDTQYF.

This clone has a handful of counts. The chain joins TRBV7-9 to TRBJ1-6; the D gene is possibly TRBD1 (5 bases). The CDR3 sequence is 15 residues long. Trimming removed 2 bases from V and 8 bases from J, with 13 bases in between. Germline lookup yields CDR1 SEHNR and CDR2 FQNEAQ (reference sequence). The CDR3 spells CASSLIAGRDSPLHF. The CDR3 nucleotides are TGTGCCAGCAGCTTAATTGCAGGGAGGGATTCACCCCTCCACTTT.

The rearrangement joins TRBV2 to TRBJ2-5; 10 nucleotides line up with TRBD2. Germline V gives CDR1 SNHLY, CDR2 FYNNEI. CDR3 size: 16 residues. V lost 4 bases to trimming and J lost 2 bases; unmatched junction nucleotides: 7. CDR3 coding DNA: TGTGCCAGCAGTGGGTGGACTAGCGGCCGACAAGAGACCCAGTACTTC. Translating it yields CASSGWTSGRQETQYF.

This chain uses TRBV5-6 with TRBJ2-7; D uncertain. V dropped 1 base and J dropped 3 bases, with 11 bases sitting between them. Germline V gene lookup returns CDR1 SGHDT and CDR2 YYEEEE. CDR3 size: 14 residues. The CDR3 sequence is CASSLTARIYEQYF. The DNA of the CDR3 is TGTGCCAGCAGCTTGACGGCTAGGATCTACGAGCAGTACTTC. The variable domain in full, with the rest retrieved from reference TRBV5-6 and TRBJ2-7, is DAGVTQSPTHLIKTRGQQVTLRCSPKSGHDTVSWYQQALGQGPQFIFQYYEEEERQRGNFPDRFSGHQFPNYSSELNVNALLLGDSALYLCASSLTARIYEQYFGPGTRLTVT.

The rearrangement links TRBV9 to TRBJ1-2; no firm D call. Germline-derived CDR1 and CDR2 are SGDLS and YYNGEE. The CDR3 extends over 14 amino acids. CDR3 sequence: CASPCGGFNYGYTF. As DNA, the CDR3 is TGTGCTAGCCCGTGCGGCGGATTTAACTATGGCTACACCTTC.

V is TRBV30 and J is TRBJ2-5, with D perhaps matching TRBD2 (5 bases). The CDR3 sequence is 11 residues long. Trimming removed 5 bases from V and 5 bases from J, with 9 bases in between. Germline CDR1 is GTSNPN and CDR2 is SVGIG (reference sequence). CDR3 region: CAWGLSETQYF. Here the CDR3 DNA reads TGTGCCTGGGGACTCTCGGAGACCCAGTACTTC. Full variable domain (remainder filled in from reference TRBV30 and TRBJ2-5): SQTIHQWPATLVQPVGSPLSLECTVEGTSNPNLYWYRQAAGRGLQLLFYSVGIGQISSEVPQNLSASRPQDRQFILSSKKLLLSDSGFYLCAWGLSETQYFGPGTRLLVL.

The rearrangement links TRBV14 to TRBJ2-3, with D possibly being TRBD1 (6 bases). This CDR3 region has 16 residues. The germline V and J ends were trimmed by 2 bases and 4 bases, with 16 bases remaining between them. Per the germline V gene, CDR1 is SGHDN and CDR2 is FVKESK. The CDR3 nucleotides read TGTGCCAGCAGCCAAACCGACTGGCACAGGGCAGATACGCAGTATTTT. It translates to CASSQTDWHRADTQYF.

CDR3: CASRSPGGSNEQFF. DNA of the CDR3: TGTGCCAGCAGGTCCCCGGGGGGTAGCAATGAGCAGTTCTTC. The rearrangement joins TRBV27 to TRBJ2-1, with 7 bases that match TRBD2. Looked up from germline, CDR1 is MNHEY and CDR2 is SMNVEV (reference sequence). CDR3 length: 14 residues. With V trimmed by 6 bases and J by 6 bases, 8 bases remained unmatched.

The J gene is TRBJ2-3, the V gene TRBV30; 8 bases are a match to TRBD1. The germline V gene encodes CDR1 GTSNPN and CDR2 SVGIG (reference sequence). The CDR3 is 17 residues long. V lost 2 bases to trimming and J lost 0 bases; unmatched junction nucleotides: 10. CDR3 sequence (DNA): TGTGCCTGGAGTCCAGGGGGCGCCCCGGGTAGCACAGATACGCAGTATTTT. This encodes CAWSPGGAPGSTDTQYF.

The chain uses TRBV4-1 and TRBJ2-7; D possibly corresponds to TRBD1 (7 bases). CDR1 is MGHRA, CDR2 YSYEKL, per germline. The CDR3 totals 17 residues. V dropped 1 base and J dropped 3 bases, with 19 bases sitting between them. The DNA of the CDR3 is TGCGCCAGCAGCCAAGGAGTCGCGGGGACAGTCGGCTACGAGCAGTACTTC. It translates to CASSQGVAGTVGYEQYF.

The chain employs TRBV9 and TRBJ2-1; 11 nucleotides align to TRBD2. V shed 0 bases and J 3 bases; nucleotides not matched to a gene: 5. This CDR3 spans 17 amino acids. Looked up from germline, CDR1 is SGDLS and CDR2 is YYNGEE. DNA of the CDR3: TGTGCCAGCAGCGTAGATCTAGCGGGGGGACACTACAATGAGCAGTTCTTC. Amino acids: CASSVDLAGGHYNEQFF. Using reference TRBV9 and TRBJ2-1 for the parts outside the CDR3, the full variable domain is DSGVTQTPKHLITATGQRVTLRCSPRSGDLSVYWYQQSLDQGLQFLIQYYNGEERAKGNILERFSAQQFPDLHSELNLSSLELGDSALYFCASSVDLAGGHYNEQFFGPGTRLTVL.

The chain has TRBV14 and TRBJ2-7; 7 nucleotides align to TRBD1. V lost 4 bases, J lost 4 bases, and 4 bases stayed unmatched. Germline CDR1 is SGHDN and CDR2 is FVKESK. The CDR3 consists of 13 residues. The CDR3 DNA sequence: TGTGCCAGCAGCCGAGGACAGGTTTACGAGCAGTACTTC. This sequence encodes CASSRGQVYEQYF.

The chain links TRBV28 to TRBJ1-2; 7 bases agree with TRBD1. The germline gives CDR1 MDHEN, CDR2 SYDVKM. The CDR3 has 15 residues. Trimming cost V 5 bases and J 2 bases; bases outside gene matches: 8. The CDR3 DNA follows: TGTGCCAGCAGTCAACACAGGGGTCGGAACTATGGCTACACCTTC. This sequence encodes CASSQHRGRNYGYTF.

The V gene is TRBV2, the J gene TRBJ2-1; TRBD2 matches at 7 bases. The CDR3 covers 16 residues. V was clipped by 3 bases and J by 4 bases; unmatched bases: 9. Germline loops: CDR1 SNHLY, CDR2 FYNNEI. CDR3 coding DNA: TGTGCCAGCAGTGATCCCCCCGCGGGAGAGTACAATGAGCAGTTCTTC. It encodes CASSDPPAGEYNEQFF.